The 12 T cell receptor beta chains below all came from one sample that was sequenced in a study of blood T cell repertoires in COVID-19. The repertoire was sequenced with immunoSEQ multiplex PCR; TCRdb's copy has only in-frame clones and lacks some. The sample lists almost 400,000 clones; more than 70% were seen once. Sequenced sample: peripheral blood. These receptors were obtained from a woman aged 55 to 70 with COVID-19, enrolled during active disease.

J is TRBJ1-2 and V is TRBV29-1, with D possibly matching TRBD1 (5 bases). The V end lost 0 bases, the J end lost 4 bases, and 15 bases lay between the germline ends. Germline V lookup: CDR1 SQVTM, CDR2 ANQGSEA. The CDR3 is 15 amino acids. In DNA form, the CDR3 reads TGCAGCGTTGAAGATGCGGACAATTACCCCTATGGCTACACCTTC. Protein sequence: CSVEDADNYPYGYTF.

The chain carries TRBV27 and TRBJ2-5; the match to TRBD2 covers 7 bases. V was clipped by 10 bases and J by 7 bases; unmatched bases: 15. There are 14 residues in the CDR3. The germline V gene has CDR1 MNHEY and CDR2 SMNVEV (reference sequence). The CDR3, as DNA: TGTGCCAACCGAAAAACACGGGGGGATCGGACCCAGTACTTC. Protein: CANRKTRGDRTQYF.

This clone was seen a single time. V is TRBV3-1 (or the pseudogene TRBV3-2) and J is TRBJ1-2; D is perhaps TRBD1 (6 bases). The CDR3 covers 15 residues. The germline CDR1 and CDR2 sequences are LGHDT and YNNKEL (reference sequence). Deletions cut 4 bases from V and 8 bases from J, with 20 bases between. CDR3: CASSLTSRQVLGYTF. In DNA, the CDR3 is TGTGCCAGCAGCCTAACCAGCCGACAGGTTTTGGGCTACACCTTC.

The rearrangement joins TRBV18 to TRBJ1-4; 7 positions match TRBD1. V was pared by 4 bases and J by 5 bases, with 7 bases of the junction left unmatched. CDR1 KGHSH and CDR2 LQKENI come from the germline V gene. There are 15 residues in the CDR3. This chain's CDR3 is CASSLPDRQNEKLFF. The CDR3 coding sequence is TGTGCCAGCTCACTGCCGGACAGGCAAAATGAAAAACTGTTTTTT.

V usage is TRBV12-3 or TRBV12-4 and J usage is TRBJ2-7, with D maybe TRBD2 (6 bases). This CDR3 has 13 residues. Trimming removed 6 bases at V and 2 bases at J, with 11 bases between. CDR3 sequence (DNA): TGTGCCAGCAGGTTGGGGGGTACCTACGAGCAGTACTTC. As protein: CASRLGGTYEQYF.

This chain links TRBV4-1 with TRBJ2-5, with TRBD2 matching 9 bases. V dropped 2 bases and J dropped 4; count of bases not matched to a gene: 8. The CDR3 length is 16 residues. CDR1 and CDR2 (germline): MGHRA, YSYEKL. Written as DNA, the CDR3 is TGCGCCAGCAGCCAAATGGCGGGGGGGCCAGTAGAGACCCAGTACTTC. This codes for CASSQMAGGPVETQYF.

The CDR3 region has the DNA TGCGCCAGCAGCTTAGCGGGGTTAGATACCGGGGAGCTGTTTTTT. Translating gives CASSLAGLDTGELFF. The V and J genes are TRBV5-1 and TRBJ2-2; 7 bases are shared with TRBD2. The germline gives CDR1 SGHRS, CDR2 YFSETQ. With V trimmed by 2 bases and J by 5 bases, 6 bases remained unmatched. The CDR3 is made up of 15 amino acids.

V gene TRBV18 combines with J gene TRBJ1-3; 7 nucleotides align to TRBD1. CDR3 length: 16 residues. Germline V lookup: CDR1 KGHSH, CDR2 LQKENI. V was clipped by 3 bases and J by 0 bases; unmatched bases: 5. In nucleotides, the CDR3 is TGTGCCAGCTCACCGGGACAGCCGAGCTCTGGAAACACCATATATTTT. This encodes CASSPGQPSSGNTIYF.

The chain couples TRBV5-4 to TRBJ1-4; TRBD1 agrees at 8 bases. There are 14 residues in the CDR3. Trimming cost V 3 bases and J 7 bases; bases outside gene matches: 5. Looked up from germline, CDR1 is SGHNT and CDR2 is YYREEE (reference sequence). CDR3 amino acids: CASSYSTGVEKLFF. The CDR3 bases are TGTGCCAGCAGCTACTCGACAGGGGTTGAAAAACTGTTTTTT.

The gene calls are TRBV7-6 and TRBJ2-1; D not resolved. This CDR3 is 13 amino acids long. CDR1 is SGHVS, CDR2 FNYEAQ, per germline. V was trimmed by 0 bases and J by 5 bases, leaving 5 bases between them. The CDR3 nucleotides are TGTGCCAGCAGCTTAGCCCCTAACAATGAGCAGTTCTTC. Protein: CASSLAPNNEQFF.

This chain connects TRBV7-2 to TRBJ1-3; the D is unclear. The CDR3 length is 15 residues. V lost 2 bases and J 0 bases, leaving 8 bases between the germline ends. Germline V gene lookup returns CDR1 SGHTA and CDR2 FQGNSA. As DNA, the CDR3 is TGTGCCAGCAGCTTATACGGGAGCTCTGGAAACACCATATATTTT. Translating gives CASSLYGSSGNTIYF.

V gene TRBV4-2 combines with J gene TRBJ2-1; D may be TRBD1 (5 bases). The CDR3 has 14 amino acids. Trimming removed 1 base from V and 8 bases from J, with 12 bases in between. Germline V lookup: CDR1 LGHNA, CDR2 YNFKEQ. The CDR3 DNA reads TGTGCCAGCAGCCAAGGGGGCGTTAGGGATGAGCAGTTCTTC. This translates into CASSQGGVRDEQFF.